The 2 T cell receptor beta chains given below trace back to one sample, sequenced in a study of blood T cell repertoires in COVID-19. Data came from immunoSEQ multiplex PCR; TCRdb stores just in-frame clones and leaves some out. The sample records about 44,000 clones, approximately 77% being singletons. The sample consisted of peripheral blood. The receptors here all came from a woman aged 70 to 79 with acute or convalescent COVID-19.

The chain uses TRBV5-4 and TRBJ1-2, with 8 bases lining up with TRBD1. This CDR3 comprises 15 residues. Trimming at V came to 4 bases and at J to 4 bases, leaving 9 bases not matched to a gene. CDR1 and CDR2 from the germline V gene are SGHNT and YYREEE (reference sequence). The CDR3 sequence: CASSLEGQGTYGYTF. The CDR3 region has the DNA TGTGCCAGCAGCCTGGAAGGACAGGGAACCTATGGCTACACCTTC.

This sequence joins TRBV7-3 and TRBJ2-1; TRBD2 agrees at 7 bases. The CDR3 is 15 amino acids. J was trimmed by 3 bases and V by 1 base; bases with no gene match: 3. CDR1 is SGHTA, CDR2 FQGTGA, per germline. CDR3 loop: CASSLSGSDYNEQFF. CDR3 bases: TGTGCCAGCAGCTTAAGCGGGAGTGACTACAATGAGCAGTTCTTC.